This TCR beta chain was recorded in a study of blood T cell repertoires in COVID-19. The overall study: Acute-phase and convalescent COVID-19 samples originated in the United States, Italy and Spain. The cDNA or gDNA used as material had been derived from T cells, B-cell-depleted T cells, or PBMCs.

Authors' data handling: Amplified reference gene primers provided the basis for estimating nucleated cell counts. Assay: immunoSEQ multiplex PCR; the TCRdb copy retains only in-frame clones and omits some. D and trimming were read from the DNA, whereas the V and J calls and clone size are those reported in that table. The table lists roughly 80,000 clones, 70% to 90% of them singletons. V was trimmed by 6 bases and J by 0 bases, leaving 12 bases between them. The CDR3 consists of 15 residues. Germline loops: CDR1 MNHEY, CDR2 SVGAGI. The source material was peripheral blood. The sequence was obtained from a woman aged 55-69 years with acute or convalescent COVID-19. The J gene is TRBJ1-3, the V gene TRBV6-5; perhaps TRBD1 as D (5 bases). The CDR3 loop reads CASRTELISGNTIYF. The CDR3 nucleotides read TGTGCCAGCAGGACAGAACTAATCTCTGGAAACACCATATATTTT.